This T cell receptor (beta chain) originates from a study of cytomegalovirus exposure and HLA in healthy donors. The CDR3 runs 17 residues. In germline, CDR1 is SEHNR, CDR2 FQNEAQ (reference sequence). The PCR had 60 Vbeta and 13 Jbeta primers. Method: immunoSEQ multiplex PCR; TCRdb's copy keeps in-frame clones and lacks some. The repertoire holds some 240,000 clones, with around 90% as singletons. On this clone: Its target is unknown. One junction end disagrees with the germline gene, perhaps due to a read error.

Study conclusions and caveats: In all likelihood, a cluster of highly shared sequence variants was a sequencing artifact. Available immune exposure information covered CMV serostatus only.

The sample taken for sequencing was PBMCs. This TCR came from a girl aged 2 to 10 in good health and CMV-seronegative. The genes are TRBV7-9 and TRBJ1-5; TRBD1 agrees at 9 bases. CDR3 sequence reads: CSSSSDRGLVGNQPQHF. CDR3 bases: TGTTCCAGCAGCTCGGACAGGGGTTTGGTTGGCAATCAGCCCCAGCATTTT.